The entry below describes one TCR beta chain. Its antigen remains unknown. This sample was taken from a study of T cell repertoires in cytomegalovirus infection. Turning to the study itself: Both recently identified HLA-C-restricted and well-studied HLA-B-restricted CMV epitopes were used in the study. Shared public TCR beta signatures pointed to both CMV infection and a matching HLA type. General study results and limits: People with CMV and the relevant HLA were identified by cumulative public TCR beta family frequency. The ex vivo response was dominated by HLA-C-restricted CMV-specific TCR beta clonotypes.

Germline loops: CDR1 SGHVS, CDR2 FNYEAQ. J was trimmed by 1 base and V by 5 bases; bases with no gene match: 10. The CDR3 runs to 17 residues. One entry per CDR3 protein results from TCRdb running MiXCR on the reads. Of 750,000 to 950,000 distinct CDR3 sequences detected, 25% to 35% appear once; the ten largest clones hold roughly 13%. This TCR was recovered from a human donor in good health (CMV status not recorded). Some clones in this sample may be carry-over from other donors' samples. The chain combines TRBV7-6 with TRBJ2-1; 8 bases map to TRBD2. Sequenced here: cultured CD8+ T cells from PBMCs, sampled from culture after CMV antigen stimulation. CDR3 residues: CASSPLLPGGSYNEQFF. The CDR3 DNA is TGTGCCAGCAGCCCCCTCTTGCCGGGGGGGTCCTACAATGAGCAGTTCTTC.